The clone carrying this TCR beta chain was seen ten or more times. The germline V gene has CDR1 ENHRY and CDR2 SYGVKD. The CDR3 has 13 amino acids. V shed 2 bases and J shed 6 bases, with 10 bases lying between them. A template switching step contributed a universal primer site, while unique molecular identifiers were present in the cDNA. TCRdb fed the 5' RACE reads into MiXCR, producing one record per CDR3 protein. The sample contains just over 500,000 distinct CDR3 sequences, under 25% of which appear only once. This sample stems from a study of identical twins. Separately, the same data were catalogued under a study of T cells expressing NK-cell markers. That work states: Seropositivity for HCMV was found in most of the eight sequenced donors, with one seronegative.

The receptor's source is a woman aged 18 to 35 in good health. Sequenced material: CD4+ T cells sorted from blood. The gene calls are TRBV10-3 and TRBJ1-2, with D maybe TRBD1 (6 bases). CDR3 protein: CAISEGQNHGYTF. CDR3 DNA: TGTGCCATCAGTGAGGGACAGAATCATGGCTACACCTTC.